A single sample gave rise to the 17 T cell receptor beta chains below, sequenced in a study of blood T cells in healthy people across ages. A sample-barcoded 5' primer and a J-beta primer mix were used in a second PCR of roughly 7 to 11 cycles. TCRdb called the 5' RACE reads again in MiXCR, with one record for every CDR3 protein. The sample contains around 1.5 million distinct CDR3 sequences, roughly a third of which appear only once. The sequencing input was blood. Receptors originate from a woman in her thirties in good health.

This chain joins TRBV5-1 and TRBJ2-5; TRBD2 aligns across 8 bases. With V trimmed by 0 bases and J by 11 bases, 12 bases remained unmatched. CDR1 and CDR2 from the germline V gene are SGHRS and YFSETQ. This CDR3 spans 15 amino acids. The CDR3 region has the DNA TGCGCCAGCAGCTTGGAGGGTAGCGGGGCCGATGAGCAGTACTTC. Amino acids: CASSLEGSGADEQYF.

A few counts support this clonotype. The chain uses TRBV3-1 and TRBJ2-1, with 7 bases fitting TRBD1. Germline CDR1 and CDR2: LGHDT and YNNKEL (reference sequence). V dropped 0 bases and J dropped 4; count of bases not matched to a gene: 9. The CDR3 is 17 residues long. The CDR3 region is CASSQDISQGPYNEQFF. For the CDR3, the DNA is TGTGCCAGCAGCCAAGATATATCACAGGGGCCTTACAATGAGCAGTTCTTC.

This clonotype was recorded many times. CDR3 DNA: TGTGCCAGCAGCTACGGGCAGGGGAGTGGCGAGCAGTACTTC. Amino acids: CASSYGQGSGEQYF. The V and J genes are TRBV7-2 and TRBJ2-7, with D perhaps TRBD1 (6 bases). Trimming left V 4 bases short and J 6 bases short, with 16 bases between. Germline V gene lookup returns CDR1 SGHTA and CDR2 FQGNSA. There are 14 residues in the CDR3.

In its sample, this clonotype was seen a few times. The V call is TRBV20-1, the J call TRBJ2-7; D is undetermined. The CDR3 covers 11 residues. Germline CDR1 reads DFQATT; CDR2 reads SNEGSKA (reference sequence). V dropped 2 bases and J dropped 5 bases, with 7 bases sitting between them. CDR3 DNA: TGCAGTGCTAGACCGCCCGACGAGCAGTACTTC. Translating it yields CSARPPDEQYF.

V gene TRBV29-1 combines with J gene TRBJ1-1; tentative D call: TRBD1 (5 bases). V was clipped by 5 bases and J by 5 bases, with 9 bases between them. The CDR3 consists of 11 residues. Per the germline V gene, CDR1 is SQVTM and CDR2 is ANQGSEA. The CDR3 here is CSVQGITEAFF. The CDR3 DNA is TGCAGCGTTCAGGGTATAACTGAAGCTTTCTTT.

Concerning this clonotype: Compared with germline, one end of the junction differs, possibly owing to a read error. The V and J genes are TRBV5-5 and TRBJ2-1, with TRBD2 matching over 7 bases. This CDR3 region has 18 residues. Germline V gives CDR1 SGHKS, CDR2 YYEKEE (reference sequence). The CDR3 region has the DNA TGTGTCAGCAGCCATCTAATGTCGGGCGGGGGTCTCTTGAATGAGCAGTTCTTC. Its protein is CVSSHLMSGGGLLNEQFF.

This clonotype was seen a handful of times. The junction differs from germline at one of its ends, possibly a read error. CDR3 residues: CASSFLRQGNSGANVRTF. CDR3 nucleotide sequence: TGTGCCAGCAGTTTCCTCCGACAGGGTAACTCTGGGGCCAACGTCCGGACTTTC. V and J are TRBV6-5 and TRBJ2-6; 7 bases match TRBD1. The germline V gene has CDR1 MNHEY and CDR2 SVGAGI. The CDR3 covers 18 residues.

This clonotype has a handful of counts. The chain recombines TRBV12-3 or TRBV12-4 with TRBJ2-7; weak D call: TRBD2 (6 bases). V was cut by 6 bases and J by 3 bases, with 18 bases left in between. The CDR3 runs to 15 residues. The CDR3 coding sequence is TGTGCCAGCAGCATTTTGCGGGATGGGGGCTACGAGCAGTACTTC. Residues: CASSILRDGGYEQYF.

A single count supports this clonotype. The chain couples TRBV6-5 to TRBJ2-1, with 10 positions matching TRBD2. Germline V lookup: CDR1 MNHEY, CDR2 SVGAGI. The CDR3 runs 19 residues. J gave up 0 bases and V 4 bases, and 12 bases lay outside the gene matches. The CDR3 here is CASSSTPVASGSSYNEQFF. Here the CDR3 DNA reads TGTGCCAGCAGTTCCACCCCTGTGGCTAGCGGGAGCTCCTACAATGAGCAGTTCTTC.

V gene TRBV20-1 combines with J gene TRBJ2-7, with TRBD2 matching 10 bases. V gave up 3 bases and J gave up 1 base; unmatched junction bases: 9. Germline CDR1 DFQATT, CDR2 SNEGSKA (reference sequence). The CDR3 is made up of 16 amino acids. This CDR3 is CSASGRSGRLSYEQYF. In nucleotides, the CDR3 is TGCAGTGCTAGTGGTCGTAGCGGGAGGCTTTCCTACGAGCAGTACTTC.

The rearrangement joins TRBV15 to TRBJ2-5, with D unclear. TRBJ2-7 explains the end of the DNA better; the J call may be wrong. Germline V CDR1 and CDR2: LNHNV, YYDKDF (reference sequence). This CDR3 has 13 residues. The CDR3 loop reads CATSWARTYEQYF. The CDR3 nucleotides are TGTGCCACGTCATGGGCCAGAACCTACGAGCAGTACTTC.

This clonotype was seen only a few times. J is TRBJ2-7 and V is TRBV20-1; tentatively, D is TRBD2 (5 bases). The CDR3 spans 15 residues. Germline assignment: CDR1 DFQATT and CDR2 SNEGSKA (reference sequence). Between the trimmed V and J ends, which lost 3 bases and 0 bases, there was a span of 15 bases. CDR3 nucleotides: TGCAGTGCTAGGACCCCCGGCGCGGGCTCCTACGAGCAGTACTTC. This encodes CSARTPGAGSYEQYF.

V gene TRBV7-6 combines with J gene TRBJ2-3, with 7 bases aligning to TRBD1. CDR3 length equals 16 residues. Germline assignment: CDR1 SGHVS and CDR2 FNYEAQ. V shed 5 bases and J 2 bases; nucleotides not matched to a gene: 10. Here the CDR3 DNA reads TGTGCCAGCAGCCTCGGGGACAGCTCAACCACAGATACGCAGTATTTT. This gives the protein CASSLGDSSTTDTQYF.

This clonotype was counted at least ten times. This chain joins TRBV6-6 and TRBJ2-5, with 12 bases lining up with TRBD2. Germline V gene sequence: CDR1 MNHNY, CDR2 SVGAGI (reference sequence). CDR3 length equals 15 residues. Trimming at V came to 6 bases and at J to 2 bases, leaving 4 bases not matched to a gene. The CDR3 nucleotides are TGTGCCAGCAGGATCCTAGCGGGGGGGCAAGAGACCCAGTACTTC. Protein product: CASRILAGGQETQYF.

The CDR3 sequence is CSARDGNGYTF. The CDR3 region has the DNA TGCAGTGCTAGAGACGGGAATGGCTACACCTTC. This chain joins TRBV20-1 and TRBJ1-2, with D unclear. Germline assignment: CDR1 DFQATT and CDR2 SNEGSKA (reference sequence). CDR3 length: 11 amino acids. V lost 0 bases and J 6 bases, leaving 5 bases between the germline ends.

The gene calls are TRBV30 and TRBJ2-3; TRBD2 might be the D (5 bases). Germline loops: CDR1 GTSNPN, CDR2 SVGIG (reference sequence). V lost 3 bases and J 10 bases, leaving 14 bases between the germline ends. There are 12 residues in the CDR3. The DNA for the CDR3 is TGTGCCTGGAGCCACGCTCGGGGAGCGCAGTATTTT. The encoded protein is CAWSHARGAQYF.

This clonotype was seen more than once but under ten times. J is TRBJ1-2 and V is TRBV12-3 or TRBV12-4; 8 bases line up with TRBD1. The ends lost 6 bases at V and 8 bases at J; junction bases unmatched: 5. This CDR3 region has 12 residues. The CDR3 here is CASSQGARGYTF. The CDR3 coding sequence is TGTGCCAGCAGCCAGGGGGCGAGGGGCTACACCTTC.